Listed here are 19 T cell receptor beta chains from one sample, sequenced in a study of blood T cell repertoires in COVID-19. Some clones are missing from TCRdb's copy, which holds only in-frame ones; the method was immunoSEQ multiplex PCR. The sample holds 200,000 to 250,000 clones; about 85% are singletons and the top ten take roughly 5.3%. The specimen sequenced was peripheral blood. The receptors derive from a woman aged 60 to 75 who had recovered from COVID-19.

This clone was seen just once. The chain carries TRBV23-1 and TRBJ2-1; 7 bases agree with TRBD1. TRBV23-1 is recorded as an ORF, its role being uncertain. This CDR3 spans 16 amino acids. The V gene end was trimmed by 2 bases and the J gene end by 7 bases; junction bases not matched to a gene: 11. DNA of the CDR3: TGCGCCAGCAGTCAAATGAGAGGGGGCGATAAGAATGAGCAGTTCTTC. Residues: CASSQMRGGDKNEQFF.

The chain's CDR3 is CASSEAEPEAFF. CDR3 DNA: TGTGCCAGCAGTGAAGCCGAGCCTGAAGCTTTCTTT. This rearrangement joins TRBV2 to TRBJ1-1, with no clear D. Germline CDR1 reads SNHLY; CDR2 reads FYNNEI. V was trimmed by 0 bases and J by 6 bases, leaving 5 bases between them. The CDR3 contains 12 residues.

The V gene is TRBV6-5, the J gene TRBJ1-1, with TRBD1 matching 8 bases. The CDR3 extends over 14 amino acids. Germline V gives CDR1 MNHEY, CDR2 SVGAGI. J gave up 1 base and V 6 bases, and 4 bases lay outside the gene matches. The CDR3 region is CASRTDRENTEAFF. The DNA of the CDR3 is TGTGCCAGCAGGACGGACAGGGAGAACACTGAAGCTTTCTTT.

This rearrangement joins TRBV6-1 to TRBJ1-4, with 7 bases identical to TRBD1. CDR3 length: 16 amino acids. V gave up 3 bases and J gave up 4 bases; unmatched junction bases: 8. Germline-derived CDR1 and CDR2 are MNHNS and SASEGT. CDR3: CASSESAGGSNEKLFF. The CDR3 nucleotides are TGTGCCAGCAGTGAGTCAGCAGGGGGTAGTAATGAAAAACTGTTTTTT.

The chain employs TRBV5-6 and TRBJ2-1, with 9 bases fitting TRBD2. With 2 bases clipped from V and 10 bases from J, the junction kept 13 bases outside the gene matches. Germline CDR1 SGHDT, CDR2 YYEEEE. The CDR3 spans 16 residues. CDR3 nucleotides: TGTGCCAGCAGCTTTTGGATAGCGGGGGCCCCGGGGGAGCAGTTCTTC. It translates to CASSFWIAGAPGEQFF.

The chain carries TRBV10-3 and TRBJ2-7; D may be TRBD1 (5 bases). This CDR3 is 15 amino acids long. V was cut by 0 bases and J by 2 bases, with 11 bases left in between. Germline V gene sequence: CDR1 ENHRY, CDR2 SYGVKD. The DNA for the CDR3 is TGTGCCATCAGTGAGTCGCAGGACACTACCTACGAGCAGTACTTC. Its protein product is CAISESQDTTYEQYF.

This sequence joins TRBV7-2 and TRBJ2-5; D is unresolved. V was clipped by 5 bases and J by 0 bases, with 13 bases between them. The CDR3 loop spans 15 amino acids. Germline V gene sequence: CDR1 SGHTA, CDR2 FQGNSA. CDR3 sequence: CASSPQTAYQETQYF. The CDR3 nucleotides read TGTGCCAGCAGCCCCCAAACAGCTTACCAAGAGACCCAGTACTTC.

This chain joins TRBV27 and TRBJ1-2; D uncertain. V shed 2 bases and J shed 4 bases, with 11 bases lying between them. CDR3 length: 14 amino acids. In germline, CDR1 is MNHEY, CDR2 SMNVEV (reference sequence). In DNA form, the CDR3 reads TGTGCCAGCAGTTTACGGGAGAGGTCCTATGGCTACACCTTC. This gives the protein CASSLRERSYGYTF.

The chain employs TRBV9 and TRBJ1-2, with 8 bases aligning to TRBD1. The CDR3 loop spans 16 amino acids. The trim removed 3 bases at V and 5 bases at J, leaving 12 bases unmatched. Germline lookup yields CDR1 SGDLS and CDR2 YYNGEE. The CDR3 DNA reads as TGTGCCAGCAGCGCGAATTGGGACAGGAACAATTATGGCTACACCTTC. The encoded protein is CASSANWDRNNYGYTF.

This chain connects TRBV11-3 to TRBJ2-5, with no clear D. The CDR3 extends over 13 amino acids. V lost 2 bases to trimming and J lost 0 bases, with 4 bases between them. CDR1 and CDR2 (germline): SGHNT, YENEEA. Here the CDR3 reads CASSLTNQETQYF. In DNA, the CDR3 is TGTGCCAGCAGCTTAACAAACCAAGAGACCCAGTACTTC.

The DNA of the CDR3 is TGTGCCAGCAGCTTAGCGGGCGGGGTAACCGGGGAGCTGTTTTTT. Translating it yields CASSLAGGVTGELFF. The chain employs TRBV7-6 and TRBJ2-2; maybe TRBD2 (6 bases). There are 15 residues in the CDR3. The V end lost 0 bases, the J end lost 5 bases, and 10 bases lay between the germline ends. The V gene's germline CDR1 is SGHVS and CDR2 FNYEAQ.

This clone was seen a handful of times. The rearrangement uses TRBV2 and TRBJ1-2; D is unclear. The CDR3 loop spans 13 amino acids. V lost 5 bases and J lost 0, with 7 bases in between. The V gene's germline CDR1 is SNHLY and CDR2 FYNNEI. The CDR3 nucleotides read TGTGCCAGCAGTAGAGATACTAACTATGGCTACACCTTC. The encoded protein is CASSRDTNYGYTF.

V is TRBV29-1 and J is TRBJ1-1; 10 nucleotides line up with TRBD1. The CDR3 is 13 amino acids. CDR1 and CDR2 from the germline V gene are SQVTM and ANQGSEA. The V gene end was trimmed by 4 bases and the J gene end by 5 bases; junction bases not matched to a gene: 4. CDR3 protein: CSVADRGRTEAFF. As DNA, the CDR3 is TGCAGCGTTGCGGACAGGGGGAGGACTGAAGCTTTCTTT. Together with reference TRBV29-1 and TRBJ1-1, the CDR3 gives the full variable domain: SAVISQKPSRDICQRGTSLTIQCQVDSQVTMMFWYRQQPGQSLTLIATANQGSEATYESGFVIDKFPISRPNLTFSTLTVSNMSPEDSSIYLCSVADRGRTEAFFGQGTRLTVV.

The chain recombines TRBV5-1 with TRBJ1-1; D is perhaps TRBD1 (5 bases). V was clipped by 4 bases and J by 1 base, with 11 bases between them. CDR3 length: 14 residues. Germline V lookup: CDR1 SGHRS, CDR2 YFSETQ. CDR3 region: CASSLGHANTEAFF. The CDR3 DNA reads TGCGCCAGCAGCCTCGGACACGCGAACACTGAAGCTTTCTTT.

The rearrangement uses TRBV27 and TRBJ1-6; no definite D call. This CDR3 has 17 amino acids. Deletions cut 5 bases from V and 2 bases from J, with 16 bases between. CDR1 MNHEY and CDR2 SMNVEV come from the germline V gene (reference sequence). CDR3 bases: TGTGCCAGCAGTCGCTTCGCCGGGAAAACCTATAATTCACCCCTCCACTTT. It yields the protein CASSRFAGKTYNSPLHF.

The chain combines TRBV11-2 with TRBJ2-1, with TRBD2 identical over 8 bases. This CDR3 has 17 residues. The V segment lost 5 bases and the J segment 3 bases; nucleotides outside the gene matches: 12. Germline CDR1 reads SGHAT; CDR2 reads FQNNGV. DNA of the CDR3: TGTGCCAGCAGCCCCCCTGGGGTAGCGGGGATCTACAATGAGCAGTTCTTC. Protein: CASSPPGVAGIYNEQFF.

DNA for the CDR3: TGTGCCAGCAGTTACTCGGGGCCGAGGTGGGGCTACACCTTC. Translated: CASSYSGPRWGYTF. The chain is built from TRBV6-5 and TRBJ1-2; D is perhaps TRBD1 (5 bases). The CDR3 is 14 amino acids. The ends were cut back, 0 bases at V and 8 bases at J, with 13 bases in the middle. Germline V gene lookup returns CDR1 MNHEY and CDR2 SVGAGI.

V and J are TRBV5-6 and TRBJ2-7, with 14 bases aligning to TRBD2. CDR3 length equals 18 residues. The germline V gene has CDR1 SGHDT and CDR2 YYEEEE. V shed 4 bases and J 0 bases; nucleotides not matched to a gene: 9. DNA for the CDR3: TGTGCCAGCAGCCTCGGACTAGCGGGGGGTCTCACCTCCTACGAGCAGTACTTC. Amino acids: CASSLGLAGGLTSYEQYF.

The count of this clone is one. The rearrangement joins TRBV5-1 to TRBJ2-1; 11 bases agree with TRBD2. The V and J ends lost 2 bases and 5 bases, in that order; junction bases with no gene match: 6. Germline values: CDR1 SGHRS, CDR2 YFSETQ. The CDR3 has 16 amino acids. This chain's CDR3 is CASSFFSGGVHNEQFF. The CDR3 DNA follows: TGCGCCAGCAGCTTTTTTAGCGGGGGGGTACACAATGAGCAGTTCTTC.